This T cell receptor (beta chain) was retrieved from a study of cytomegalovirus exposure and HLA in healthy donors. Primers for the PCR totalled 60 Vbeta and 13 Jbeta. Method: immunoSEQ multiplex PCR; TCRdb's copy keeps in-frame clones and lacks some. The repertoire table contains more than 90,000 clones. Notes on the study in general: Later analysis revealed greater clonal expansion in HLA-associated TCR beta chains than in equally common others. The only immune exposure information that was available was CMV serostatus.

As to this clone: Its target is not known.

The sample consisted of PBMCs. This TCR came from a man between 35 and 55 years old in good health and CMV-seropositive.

The CDR3 region has the DNA TGTGCCAGCTCCCAACTCGGGGATTATGGCTACACCTTC. Translating gives CASSQLGDYGYTF. The chain links TRBV18 to TRBJ1-2; no definite D call. Germline V gene data show CDR1 as KGHSH and CDR2 as LQKENI. V lost 6 bases, J lost 5 bases, and 13 bases lay in between. The CDR3 is made up of 13 amino acids.